This TCR beta chain is from a study of regulatory T cells in long-lasting Graves disease. Time point specified: newly diagnosed GD, antithyroid drugs for less than 3 months. The TCR library was made from RNA that had been extracted from PBMCs in TRIzol. Remarks on this clonotype: One base away lies a much larger clone, so this may be a sequencing read error.

V lost 5 bases and J lost 0, with 11 bases in between. There are 15 residues in the CDR3. Germline V lookup: CDR1 LGHNT, CDR2 FRNRAP. Arm-PCR of CDR3 regions with iRepertoire HTBI primers generated TCR beta libraries. MiXCR was run by TCRdb on the multiplex PCR reads, yielding one entry per CDR3 protein. The sample shows about 240,000 distinct CDR3 sequences, around 21% of them seen only once. The chain carries TRBV12-5 and TRBJ1-3; the D is unclear. This sequence was found in a female donor with Graves disease. Sequencing used peripheral blood mononuclear cells (PBMCs), obtained at new diagnosis, from a patient treated with antithyroid drugs. The CDR3 protein is CASGPASPSGNTIYF. The CDR3 DNA reads TGTGCTAGTGGTCCAGCCTCGCCCTCTGGAAACACCATATATTTT.